A single sample gave rise to the 31 T cell receptor beta chains below, sequenced in a study of monozygotic twins with inflammatory bowel disease (dated by TCRdb to between 2019 and 2020). The method was 5' RACE. Sequenced on an Illumina HiSeq 2500. The reads, reprocessed by TCRdb, yield one row per CDR3 protein sequence and no DNA. The sample table records fewer than 350,000 distinct CDR3 sequences. The ten largest clones add up to 2% to 2.5% of the sample. Sequencing was done on a sample of blood. These receptors came from a human donor with ulcerative colitis or Crohn's disease, or a healthy co-twin of an affected twin (not recorded which).

CDR3 protein: CSAKLAGVKETQYF. The V gene is TRBV20-1, the J gene TRBJ2-5; TCRdb gives TRBD2 as the D gene, but with no DNA this cannot be confirmed. CDR1 and CDR2 from the germline V gene are DFQATT and SNEGSKA (reference sequence). The CDR3 contains 14 residues.

The chain links TRBV6-2 or TRBV6-3 to TRBJ2-7; the TCRdb call, TRBD1, lacks DNA for checking. CDR3 length: 16 residues. The V gene's germline CDR1 is MNHEY and CDR2 SVGEGT. CDR3 region: CASSLPGQENSYEQYF.

The chain uses TRBV9 and TRBJ1-2; with no DNA, the TCRdb D assignment of TRBD1 cannot be verified. Germline V gene data show CDR1 as SGDLS and CDR2 as YYNGEE. This CDR3 spans 15 amino acids. The CDR3 sequence is CASSARTDSFYGYTF.

This chain links TRBV28 with TRBJ1-2; no DNA is available, so the TRBD1 call from TCRdb remains unchecked. The CDR3 totals 15 residues. Germline assignment: CDR1 MDHEN and CDR2 SYDVKM. The chain's CDR3 is CASSFQGPGGYGYTF.

V gene TRBV7-2 combines with J gene TRBJ1-4. Germline V lookup: CDR1 SGHTA, CDR2 FQGNSA. The CDR3 covers 15 residues. CDR3 residues: CASSLRASTNEKLFF.

This chain connects TRBV27 to TRBJ2-2; the TCRdb call, TRBD2, lacks DNA for checking. The CDR3 is 16 residues long. Germline lookup yields CDR1 MNHEY and CDR2 SMNVEV (reference sequence). The CDR3 protein is CASSSGLNANTGELFF.

V and J are TRBV5-6 and TRBJ2-7. The length of the CDR3 is 14 residues. Looked up from germline, CDR1 is SGHDT and CDR2 is YYEEEE. CDR3 loop: CASSLEETAYEQYF.

The V gene is TRBV20-1, the J gene TRBJ2-5; as DNA is missing, the TRBD1 call by TCRdb cannot be tested. Per the germline V gene, CDR1 is DFQATT and CDR2 is SNEGSKA (reference sequence). The CDR3 covers 16 residues. CDR3 residues: CSARNGLGQSQETQYF.

The chain recombines TRBV25-1 with TRBJ2-3; absent DNA, TCRdb's TRBD1 call cannot be checked. This CDR3 has 13 residues. Germline V gene sequence: CDR1 MGHDK, CDR2 SYGVNS. This chain's CDR3 is CASLQGSTDTQYF.

CDR3 sequence: CASSNFGASYNEQFF. The chain is built from TRBV28 and TRBJ2-1. This CDR3 spans 15 amino acids. Germline CDR1 reads MDHEN; CDR2 reads SYDVKM.

The CDR3 sequence is CASSLGIAGGAYEQYF. The chain is built from TRBV7-9 and TRBJ2-7; the D call from TCRdb, TRBD2, cannot be confirmed without DNA. The CDR3 sequence is 16 residues long. Per the germline V gene, CDR1 is SEHNR and CDR2 is FQNEAQ (reference sequence).

The chain joins TRBV27 to TRBJ2-7; TCRdb designates TRBD1, a call that cannot be tested without DNA. From germline, CDR1 is MNHEY and CDR2 SMNVEV (reference sequence). The CDR3 totals 15 residues. CDR3 region: CASSPRGQGMVEQYF.

The gene calls are TRBV11-2 and TRBJ1-2; absent DNA, TCRdb's TRBD1 call cannot be checked. The CDR3 covers 19 residues. Germline assignment: CDR1 SGHAT and CDR2 FQNNGV. The CDR3 sequence: CASSLVPDSPRQGDYGYTF.

The gene calls are TRBV20-1 and TRBJ2-1; TCRdb gives TRBD2 as the D gene, but with no DNA this cannot be confirmed. This CDR3 is built from 12 residues. Germline V gives CDR1 DFQATT, CDR2 SNEGSKA (reference sequence). The CDR3 here is CSARLVQNEQFF.

This chain connects TRBV5-1 to TRBJ2-7; as DNA is missing, the TRBD2 call by TCRdb cannot be tested. Germline CDR1 and CDR2: SGHRS and YFSETQ. This CDR3 has 14 amino acids. The CDR3 is CASSLGGGSYEQYF.

This rearrangement joins TRBV3-1 to TRBJ1-1; TCRdb calls TRBD1, which cannot be checked without DNA. Germline assignment: CDR1 LGHDT and CDR2 YNNKEL (reference sequence). The CDR3 spans 16 residues. The chain's CDR3 is CASSQGDREPRREAFF.

The genes are TRBV20-1 and TRBJ2-7; TCRdb calls TRBD2, which cannot be checked without DNA. The germline CDR1 and CDR2 sequences are DFQATT and SNEGSKA (reference sequence). CDR3 length: 17 amino acids. The CDR3 sequence is CSARDHLAGGPSSEQYF.

The gene calls are TRBV7-9 and TRBJ2-5. Germline V CDR1 and CDR2: SEHNR, FQNEAQ (reference sequence). The length of the CDR3 is 14 residues. The CDR3 loop reads CASSLVSKQETQYF.

The gene calls are TRBV15 and TRBJ1-1; TCRdb returns TRBD1, unconfirmable since there is no DNA. CDR1 LNHNV and CDR2 YYDKDF come from the germline V gene (reference sequence). The CDR3 has 13 residues. CDR3: CATSRAGTREAFF.

V usage is TRBV18 and J usage is TRBJ1-1; checking the TCRdb D call of TRBD1 is not possible without DNA. The germline V gene has CDR1 KGHSH and CDR2 LQKENI. The CDR3 runs to 13 residues. The CDR3 sequence is CATKGALNTEAFF.

V is TRBV24-1 and J is TRBJ2-2; the D gene TCRdb calls, TRBD2, cannot be checked with no DNA. Germline assignment: CDR1 KGHDR and CDR2 SFDVKD. This CDR3 contains 16 residues. CDR3 amino acids: CATSDKGLAGTGELFF.

The chain is built from TRBV11-2 and TRBJ2-1; TCRdb selects TRBD2, and the lack of DNA leaves this call unchecked. The CDR3 length is 15 residues. The germline gives CDR1 SGHAT, CDR2 FQNNGV. The chain's CDR3 is CASSLGRVQIIEEFF.

This chain links TRBV5-1 with TRBJ2-2. This CDR3 is 14 amino acids long. CDR1 is SGHRS and CDR2 is YFSETQ in the germline V gene. The CDR3 is CASSLLANTGELFF.

The CDR3 protein is CASSLRRGDNEQFF. The rearrangement joins TRBV28 to TRBJ2-1; checking the TCRdb D call of TRBD1 is not possible without DNA. The length of the CDR3 is 14 residues. Per the germline V gene, CDR1 is MDHEN and CDR2 is SYDVKM.

V is TRBV10-3 and J is TRBJ1-3; the TCRdb D gene call, TRBD1, has no DNA to confirm it. CDR1 and CDR2 from the germline V gene are ENHRY and SYGVKD. The CDR3 has 16 amino acids. CDR3 sequence reads: CAISDPGGGSGNTIYF.

V is TRBV4-2 and J is TRBJ1-2. Germline V gene lookup returns CDR1 LGHNA and CDR2 YNFKEQ. The CDR3 is 15 residues long. The CDR3 loop is CASSQERAGDYGYTF.

The chain employs TRBV20-1 and TRBJ1-1; with no DNA, the TCRdb D assignment of TRBD1 cannot be verified. The CDR3 totals 15 residues. Germline V gene data show CDR1 as DFQATT and CDR2 as SNEGSKA (reference sequence). CDR3 residues: CSASREGQGGTEAFF.

J is TRBJ2-3 and V is TRBV7-2; there is no DNA to check the TCRdb D call of TRBD1. The CDR3 covers 14 residues. CDR1 is SGHTA, CDR2 FQGNSA, per germline. This CDR3 reads CASSSPRGTDTQYF.

CDR3 region: CSASGGQAKNIQYF. This chain links TRBV20-1 with TRBJ2-4; TCRdb selects TRBD1, and the lack of DNA leaves this call unchecked. Germline-derived CDR1 and CDR2 are DFQATT and SNEGSKA (reference sequence). The CDR3 is made up of 14 amino acids.

This chain uses TRBV20-1 with TRBJ2-2; there is no DNA to check the TCRdb D call of TRBD2. CDR3 length: 18 residues. CDR1 and CDR2 (germline): DFQATT, SNEGSKA (reference sequence). CDR3 region: CSASPGLAGVGNTGELFF.

The rearrangement links TRBV4-3 to TRBJ2-3; the D call from TCRdb, TRBD1, cannot be confirmed without DNA. Germline assignment: CDR1 LGHNA and CDR2 YSLEER. This CDR3 region has 20 residues. The CDR3 region is CASSQDFRGSGTERRGTQYF.